The 20 T cell receptor beta chains presented below share a single source sample, sequenced in a study of blood T cell repertoires in COVID-19. Profiling relied on immunoSEQ multiplex PCR, and the TCRdb table lists in-frame clones only, not all of them. Of some 200,000 clones in the sample, roughly 90% are singletons; the top ten hold about 2.2%. The sample taken for sequencing was peripheral blood. The receptors originated from a woman between 45 and 65 years old with acute or convalescent COVID-19.

The chain carries TRBV6-5 and TRBJ2-1; 15 bases map to TRBD2. This CDR3 has 15 amino acids. J lost 10 bases, V lost 6 bases, and 7 bases had no gene match. Germline V gene sequence: CDR1 MNHEY, CDR2 SVGAGI. CDR3 loop: CASSRGLAGGREQFF. The CDR3 DNA is TGTGCCAGCAGCAGGGGACTAGCGGGAGGTAGGGAGCAGTTCTTC.

The chain recombines TRBV6-5 with TRBJ1-3, with 7 bases identical to TRBD1. CDR1 MNHEY and CDR2 SVGAGI come from the germline V gene. Unmatched junction bases numbered 3, after V lost 0 bases and J lost 4 bases. There are 15 residues in the CDR3. CDR3 in amino acids: CASSYSAGGGNTIYF. The CDR3, as DNA: TGTGCCAGCAGTTACTCCGCAGGGGGAGGAAACACCATATATTTT.

CDR3 protein: CASSEGTGGNSPLHF. The CDR3 nucleotides are TGTGCCAGCAGTGAAGGGACAGGGGGAAATTCACCCCTCCACTTT. The genes are TRBV6-1 and TRBJ1-6; 10 bases align to TRBD1. Germline V gene data show CDR1 as MNHNS and CDR2 as SASEGT. V shed 1 base and J 7 bases; nucleotides not matched to a gene: 1. CDR3 length: 15 amino acids.

The chain links TRBV12-3 or TRBV12-4 to TRBJ1-5; D ambiguous. The V gene lost 2 bases and the J gene lost 9 bases, with 5 bases spanning the gap. There are 11 residues in the CDR3. The CDR3: CASSLPGPQHF. CDR3 nucleotide sequence: TGTGCCAGCAGTTTACCAGGGCCCCAGCATTTT.

The J gene is TRBJ2-7, the V gene TRBV5-1; TRBD1 matches at 7 bases. CDR3 length: 14 residues. V lost 3 bases, J lost 6 bases, and 9 bases stayed unmatched. CDR1 and CDR2 from the germline V gene are SGHRS and YFSETQ. CDR3 loop: CASSSPETGFEQYF. The CDR3 nucleotides are TGCGCCAGCAGCTCCCCAGAGACAGGGTTCGAGCAGTACTTC.

As regards this clone: As the CDR3 is not closed by the conserved phenylalanine or tryptophan, this likely results from a read error. The V call is TRBV30, the J call TRBJ1-2; a possible D gene is TRBD1 (6 bases). The CDR3 runs 16 residues. V was clipped by 4 bases and J by 5 bases, with 23 bases between them. From germline, CDR1 is GTSNPN and CDR2 SVGIG (reference sequence). CDR3 DNA sequence: TGTGCCTGGACCCAACTCAGTTACAGGGACCTATATGGCTACACCCTC. Translating gives CAWTQLSYRDLYGYTL.

The chain carries TRBV2 and TRBJ2-2; D is uncertain. The CDR3 is 14 amino acids. V was trimmed by 6 bases and J by 5 bases, leaving 13 bases between them. Germline CDR1 and CDR2: SNHLY and FYNNEI. The CDR3 spells CASRPLSRTGELFF. CDR3 in DNA: TGTGCCAGCAGACCCCTCAGCAGGACCGGGGAGCTGTTTTTT.

This clone was found once. The chain has TRBV30 and TRBJ2-7, with D possibly matching TRBD2 (5 bases). Germline V lookup: CDR1 GTSNPN, CDR2 SVGIG (reference sequence). Between the trimmed V and J ends, which lost 7 bases and 4 bases, there was a span of 17 bases. The CDR3 contains 13 residues. The CDR3 loop reads CAFLPRESYEQYF. In DNA, the CDR3 is TGTGCCTTTCTACCAAGGGAGTCTTACGAGCAGTACTTC. The full variable domain, completed using reference TRBV30 and TRBJ2-7, is SQTIHQWPATLVQPVGSPLSLECTVEGTSNPNLYWYRQAAGRGLQLLFYSVGIGQISSEVPQNLSASRPQDRQFILSSKKLLLSDSGFYLCAFLPRESYEQYFGPGTRLTVT.

This clone was seen only once. The V gene is TRBV12-3 or TRBV12-4, the J gene TRBJ1-2, with D perhaps matching TRBD1 (6 bases). The CDR3 consists of 12 residues. Between the trimmed V and J ends, which lost 7 bases and 8 bases, there was a span of 14 bases. The CDR3 bases are TGTGCCAGCAACAACAGGGACCGAGGCTACACCTTC. The encoded protein is CASNNRDRGYTF.

The count of this clone is one. This chain uses TRBV19 with TRBJ2-5; 9 bases map to TRBD2. V shed 8 bases and J 4 bases; nucleotides not matched to a gene: 11. This CDR3 spans 15 amino acids. Germline V CDR1 and CDR2: LNHDA, SQIVND (reference sequence). CDR3 protein: CASGGSGRRGETQYF. CDR3 bases: TGTGCCAGTGGGGGTAGCGGGAGAAGAGGAGAGACCCAGTACTTC. Complete variable domain (other parts from reference TRBV19 and TRBJ2-5): DGGITQSPKYLFRKEGQNVTLSCEQNLNHDAMYWYRQDPGQGLRLIYYSQIVNDFQKGDIAEGYSVSREKKESFPLTVTSAQKNPTAFYLCASGGSGRRGETQYFGPGTRLLVL.

The chain uses TRBV19 and TRBJ1-5, with 10 bases matching TRBD1. Germline V gene sequence: CDR1 LNHDA, CDR2 SQIVND (reference sequence). CDR3 length equals 17 residues. Trimming took 1 base from V and 4 from J; bases not matched to a gene: 7. This CDR3 reads CASSIGRQGAENQPQHF. The CDR3 nucleotides are TGTGCCAGTAGTATAGGGAGACAGGGGGCGGAAAATCAGCCCCAGCATTTT.

V is TRBV6-6 and J is TRBJ1-2; 9 bases line up with TRBD1. The V and J ends lost 6 bases and 3 bases, in that order; junction bases with no gene match: 11. The CDR3 runs 16 residues. The germline V gene has CDR1 MNHNY and CDR2 SVGAGI (reference sequence). DNA of the CDR3: TGTGCCAGCAGAGGATCGGGGACAGGGCGAGACTATGGCTACACCTTC. This gives the protein CASRGSGTGRDYGYTF.

The CDR3 DNA follows: TGTGCCAGCAGCGTGACTAGCGGGGGGGTGCGGGAGCTGTTTTTT. This encodes CASSVTSGGVRELFF. V gene TRBV7-2 combines with J gene TRBJ2-2; 14 bases fit TRBD2. CDR3 length: 15 amino acids. Per germline, CDR1 SGHTA and CDR2 FQGNSA. V was pared by 5 bases and J by 9 bases, with 5 bases of the junction left unmatched.

By sample fraction, this clone is medium-sized (0.01 to 0.1%). The rearrangement uses TRBV3-1 (or the pseudogene TRBV3-2) and TRBJ2-5, with TRBD2 identical over 9 bases. This CDR3 is built from 15 residues. Trimming at V came to 0 bases and at J to 5 bases, leaving 4 bases not matched to a gene. The V gene's germline CDR1 is LGHDT and CDR2 YNNKEL (reference sequence). CDR3 coding DNA: TGTGCCAGCAGCCAAGAGCCGGCGGGAGGGGAGACCCAGTACTTC. Translation gives CASSQEPAGGETQYF.

The CDR3 here is CASSPDTEAFF. The CDR3 nucleotides are TGTGCCAGTAGCCCGGACACTGAAGCTTTCTTT. J is TRBJ1-1 and V is TRBV19, with D uncertain. Trimming stripped 6 bases from V and 3 bases from J, with 5 bases between. Germline V gives CDR1 LNHDA, CDR2 SQIVND (reference sequence). The CDR3 spans 11 residues.

As regards this clone: Other DNA sequences of this sample code for an identical CDR3. This chain joins TRBV5-1 and TRBJ2-1, with 7 bases aligning to TRBD1. Germline trimming cut 0 bases from V and 10 bases from J; bases unmatched to any gene: 7. CDR3 length equals 14 residues. Germline-derived CDR1 and CDR2 are SGHRS and YFSETQ. Here the CDR3 reads CASSLGEGGGEQFF. The CDR3 nucleotides are TGCGCCAGCAGCTTGGGTGAAGGGGGCGGGGAGCAGTTCTTC. The entire variable domain, with the rest obtained from reference TRBV5-1 and TRBJ2-1, is as follows: KAGVTQTPRYLIKTRGQQVTLSCSPISGHRSVSWYQQTPGQGLQFLFEYFSETQRNKGNFPGRFSGRQFSNSRSEMNVSTLELGDSALYLCASSLGEGGGEQFFGPGTRLTVL.

The chain carries TRBV9 and TRBJ1-3; 7 bases agree with TRBD1. Trimming took 4 bases from V and 4 from J; bases not matched to a gene: 5. CDR1 SGDLS and CDR2 YYNGEE come from the germline V gene. The CDR3 loop spans 14 amino acids. The CDR3 DNA reads as TGTGCCAGCAGCTTCGGGACAGTAGGAAACACCATATATTTT. Its translation is CASSFGTVGNTIYF.

Only one count was recorded for this clone. The chain employs TRBV7-2 and TRBJ2-3, with no clear D. Germline CDR1 is SGHTA and CDR2 is FQGNSA. The CDR3 length is 14 residues. V shed 0 bases and J shed 2 bases, with 6 bases lying between them. DNA of the CDR3: TGTGCCAGCAGCTTAGCGCGCTACACAGATACGCAGTATTTT. It is translated as CASSLARYTDTQYF.

This clone has just a few counts. V usage is TRBV9 and J usage is TRBJ1-3; D remains unclear. The germline gives CDR1 SGDLS, CDR2 YYNGEE. The CDR3 spans 13 residues. V lost 4 bases and J lost 4, with 9 bases in between. The DNA for the CDR3 is TGTGCCAGCAGCCCATACGGGGGAAACACCATATATTTT. It yields the protein CASSPYGGNTIYF.

J is TRBJ2-3 and V is TRBV5-4; possibly TRBD2 for D (7 bases). V was clipped by 3 bases and J by 3 bases, with 11 bases between them. CDR3 length: 14 amino acids. CDR1 is SGHNT, CDR2 YYREEE, per germline (reference sequence). The CDR3 DNA follows: TGTGCCAGCAGCTCGGGGGGCGCGACAGATACGCAGTATTTT. Amino acids: CASSSGGATDTQYF.